This T cell receptor (beta chain) comes out of a study of blood T cell repertoires in COVID-19. At the level of the study: Whether acute or convalescent, the COVID-19 samples came from the United States, Italy and Spain.

Study processing details: Amplified reference gene primers provided the basis for estimating nucleated cell counts. The table came from immunoSEQ multiplex PCR; TCRdb's copy has only in-frame clones and leaves some out. V and J calls and clone size are as listed in that table; D and trimming were resolved from the DNA. The table lists about 150,000 clones, approximately 82% of them singletons, with roughly a tenth in the top ten. CDR3 size: 15 residues. Germline assignment: CDR1 SGHRS and CDR2 YFSETQ. The V gene lost 0 bases and the J gene lost 2 bases, with 9 bases spanning the gap. Sequencing input: peripheral blood. The V and J genes are TRBV5-1 and TRBJ1-5; D is undetermined. The sequence was obtained from a woman older than 75 with active or convalescent COVID-19. Written as DNA, the CDR3 is TGCGCCAGCAGCTTGGACCCCAGTGGCAATCAGCCCCAGCATTTT. Translation: CASSLDPSGNQPQHF.